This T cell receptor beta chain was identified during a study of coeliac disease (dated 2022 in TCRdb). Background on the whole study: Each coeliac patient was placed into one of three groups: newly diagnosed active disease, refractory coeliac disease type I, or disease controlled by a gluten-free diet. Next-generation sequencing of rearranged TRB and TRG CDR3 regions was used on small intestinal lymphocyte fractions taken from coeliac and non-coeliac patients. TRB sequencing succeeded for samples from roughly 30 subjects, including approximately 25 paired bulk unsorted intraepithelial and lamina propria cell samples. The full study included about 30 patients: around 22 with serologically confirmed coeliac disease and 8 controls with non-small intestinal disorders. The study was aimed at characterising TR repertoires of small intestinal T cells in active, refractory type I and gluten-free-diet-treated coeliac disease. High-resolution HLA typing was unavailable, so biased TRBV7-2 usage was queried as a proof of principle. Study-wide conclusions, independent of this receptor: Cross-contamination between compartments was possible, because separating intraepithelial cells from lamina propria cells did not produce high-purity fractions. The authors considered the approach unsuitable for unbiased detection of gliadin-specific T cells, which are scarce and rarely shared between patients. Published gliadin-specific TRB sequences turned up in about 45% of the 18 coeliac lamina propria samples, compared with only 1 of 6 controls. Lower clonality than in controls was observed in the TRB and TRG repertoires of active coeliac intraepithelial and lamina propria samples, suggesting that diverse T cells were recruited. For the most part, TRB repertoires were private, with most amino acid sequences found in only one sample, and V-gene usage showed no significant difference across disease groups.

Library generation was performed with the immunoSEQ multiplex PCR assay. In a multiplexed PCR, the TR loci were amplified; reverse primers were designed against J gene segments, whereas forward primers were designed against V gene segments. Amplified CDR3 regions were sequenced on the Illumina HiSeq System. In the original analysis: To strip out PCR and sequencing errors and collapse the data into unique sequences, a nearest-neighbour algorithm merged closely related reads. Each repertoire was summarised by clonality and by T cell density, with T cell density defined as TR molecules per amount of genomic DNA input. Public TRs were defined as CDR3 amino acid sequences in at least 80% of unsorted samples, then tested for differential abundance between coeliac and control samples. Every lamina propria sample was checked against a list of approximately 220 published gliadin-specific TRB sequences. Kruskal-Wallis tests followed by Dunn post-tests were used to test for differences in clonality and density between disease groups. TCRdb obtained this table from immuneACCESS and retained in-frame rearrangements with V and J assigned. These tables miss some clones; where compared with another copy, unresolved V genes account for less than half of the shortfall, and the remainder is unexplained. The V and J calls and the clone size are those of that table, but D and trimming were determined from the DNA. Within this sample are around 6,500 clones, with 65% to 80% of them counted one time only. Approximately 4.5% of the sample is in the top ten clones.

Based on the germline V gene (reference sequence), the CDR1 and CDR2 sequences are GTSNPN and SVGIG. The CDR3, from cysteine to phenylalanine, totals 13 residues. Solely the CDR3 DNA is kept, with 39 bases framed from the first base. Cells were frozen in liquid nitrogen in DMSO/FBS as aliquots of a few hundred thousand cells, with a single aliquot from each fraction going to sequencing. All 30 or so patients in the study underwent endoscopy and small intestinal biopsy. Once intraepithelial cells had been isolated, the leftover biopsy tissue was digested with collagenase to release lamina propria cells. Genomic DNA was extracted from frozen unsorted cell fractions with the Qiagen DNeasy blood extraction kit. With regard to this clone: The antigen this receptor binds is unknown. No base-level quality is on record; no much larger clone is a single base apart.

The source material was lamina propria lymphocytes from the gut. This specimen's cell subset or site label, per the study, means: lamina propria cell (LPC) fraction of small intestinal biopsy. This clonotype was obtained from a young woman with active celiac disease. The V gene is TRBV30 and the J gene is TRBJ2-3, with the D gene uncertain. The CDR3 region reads CAIPGLRTDTQYF. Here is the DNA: TGTGCGATCCCTGGGCTCCGCACAGATACGCAGTATTTT. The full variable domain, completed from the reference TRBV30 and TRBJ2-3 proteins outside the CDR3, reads SQTIHQWPATLVQPVGSPLSLECTVEGTSNPNLYWYRQAAGRGLQLLFYSVGIGQISSEVPQNLSASRPQDRQFILSSKKLLLSDSGFYLCAIPGLRTDTQYFGPGTRLTVL.